Below, 21 T cell receptor beta chains from the same sample are listed, as sequenced in a study of blood T cell repertoires in COVID-19. Sequencing was performed with immunoSEQ multiplex PCR; in TCRdb, only in-frame clones are kept and a portion is missing. The sample contains a few hundred thousand clones, about 91% of which appear only once. Sequenced sample: peripheral blood. The receptor set was obtained from a woman in her twenties or thirties with COVID-19, enrolled during active disease.

J is TRBJ1-2 and V is TRBV5-1; a weak D match, TRBD1 (6 bases). Trimming cost V 4 bases and J 4 bases, with 20 bases left between them. Germline lookup yields CDR1 SGHRS and CDR2 YFSETQ. The CDR3 runs 16 residues. In DNA, the CDR3 is TGCGCCAGCAGCCCGGGCCCGGGGGGCCCCCTCTATGGCTACACCTTC. Protein product: CASSPGPGGPLYGYTF.

Only a few counts were recorded for this clone. The V gene is TRBV10-3, the J gene TRBJ1-1; 9 bases fit TRBD1. The junction had 1 base not matched to a gene; V was cut back by 0 bases and J by 5 bases. The V gene's germline CDR1 is ENHRY and CDR2 SYGVKD. CDR3 length equals 14 residues. Written as DNA, the CDR3 is TGTGCCATCAGTGAGTCCGACAGGGGGACTGAAGCTTTCTTT. Translation gives CAISESDRGTEAFF.

The chain couples TRBV18 to TRBJ1-1; D may be TRBD1 (5 bases). CDR3 length: 14 amino acids. CDR1 is KGHSH and CDR2 is LQKENI in the germline V gene. Trimming left V 0 bases short and J 4 bases short, with 9 bases between. The CDR3 here is CASSPPAGGTEAFF. The CDR3 coding sequence is TGTGCCAGCTCACCACCTGCGGGGGGCACTGAAGCTTTCTTT.

The V call is TRBV11-2, the J call TRBJ1-4, with TRBD1 identical over 7 bases. CDR1 is SGHAT and CDR2 is FQNNGV in the germline V gene. The CDR3 covers 14 residues. J was trimmed by 6 bases and V by 4 bases; bases with no gene match: 5. CDR3 in DNA: TGTGCCAGCAGCTCCGGGACAGCCTATGAAAAACTGTTTTTT. It specifies CASSSGTAYEKLFF.

V is TRBV6-2 or TRBV6-3 and J is TRBJ1-1; unclear D gene. Trimming left V 2 bases short and J 0 bases short, with 7 bases between. Germline CDR1 MNHEY, CDR2 SVGEGT. This CDR3 spans 14 amino acids. CDR3 coding DNA: TGTGCCAGCAGTTACAGCGGATTGAACACTGAAGCTTTCTTT. Translating gives CASSYSGLNTEAFF.

This clone was seen only once. V gene TRBV4-2 combines with J gene TRBJ2-5; 9 bases are shared with TRBD2. Germline V CDR1 and CDR2: LGHNA, YNFKEQ. The CDR3 sequence is 15 residues long. The trim removed 0 bases at V and 1 base at J, leaving 0 bases unmatched. The CDR3 DNA is TGTGCCAGCAGCCAAGAGCGGGGGGGCCAAGAGACCCAGTACTTC. It yields the protein CASSQERGGQETQYF.

The chain recombines TRBV9 with TRBJ2-1; 8 nucleotides align to TRBD2. From germline, CDR1 is SGDLS and CDR2 YYNGEE. With V trimmed by 3 bases and J by 0 bases, 8 bases remained unmatched. The CDR3 has 17 residues. CDR3 protein: CASSGPQRGSSYNEQFF. The CDR3 DNA reads as TGTGCCAGCAGCGGGCCCCAGCGGGGGAGCTCCTACAATGAGCAGTTCTTC.

The chain recombines TRBV6-4 with TRBJ2-5, with D perhaps matching TRBD2 (6 bases). V lost 7 bases, J lost 2 bases, and 11 bases lay in between. In germline, CDR1 is MRHNA, CDR2 SNTAGT. The CDR3 totals 13 residues. CDR3: CASMGGGQETQYF. In nucleotides, the CDR3 is TGTGCCAGCATGGGAGGTGGGCAAGAGACCCAGTACTTC.

The chain has TRBV5-1 and TRBJ2-2, with a weak D call TRBD1 (6 bases). Germline CDR1 SGHRS, CDR2 YFSETQ. CDR3 length: 15 amino acids. With 1 base removed from V and 5 bases from J, the gap between germline ends came to 12 bases. The CDR3 spells CASSLRPGETGELFF. In nucleotides, the CDR3 is TGCGCCAGCAGCTTGAGACCAGGGGAGACCGGGGAGCTGTTTTTT.

The chain links TRBV19 to TRBJ2-1; 7 nucleotides line up with TRBD1. The junction had 10 bases not matched to a gene; V was cut back by 2 bases and J by 6 bases. Germline CDR1 and CDR2: LNHDA and SQIVND (reference sequence). The CDR3 spans 16 residues. The CDR3 reads CASSIRDSLWVNEQFF. The CDR3 nucleotides are TGTGCCAGTAGTATAAGGGACAGCCTATGGGTCAATGAGCAGTTCTTC.

The genes are TRBV7-8 and TRBJ2-5; 10 nucleotides agree with TRBD2. This CDR3 region has 18 residues. With 0 bases clipped from V and 4 bases from J, the junction kept 11 bases outside the gene matches. Germline V CDR1 and CDR2: SGHVS, FQNEAQ. CDR3 region: CASSLARRLAGARETQYF. The CDR3, as DNA: TGTGCCAGCAGCTTAGCGCGAAGGCTAGCGGGAGCCAGAGAGACCCAGTACTTC.

The CDR3, as DNA: TGTGCCAGCAGTTTAACCGGGCAGGGGGACTATGGCTACACCTTC. Its translation is CASSLTGQGDYGYTF. This chain links TRBV28 with TRBJ1-2; 7 nucleotides agree with TRBD1. Germline values: CDR1 MDHEN, CDR2 SYDVKM. V gave up 2 bases and J gave up 3 bases; unmatched junction bases: 6. The CDR3 totals 15 residues.

This chain uses TRBV7-9 with TRBJ2-1; 9 nucleotides align to TRBD2. This CDR3 spans 17 amino acids. In germline, CDR1 is SEHNR, CDR2 FQNEAQ (reference sequence). Unmatched junction bases numbered 10, after V lost 5 bases and J lost 2 bases. CDR3 protein: CASSGRTSVRTYNEQFF. The CDR3 DNA follows: TGTGCCAGCAGCGGACGGACTAGCGTCCGTACCTACAATGAGCAGTTCTTC.

This chain connects TRBV9 to TRBJ2-5, with 8 bases identical to TRBD2. The CDR3 runs to 17 residues. V gave up 0 bases and J gave up 4 bases; unmatched junction bases: 11. Germline-derived CDR1 and CDR2 are SGDLS and YYNGEE. DNA of the CDR3: TGTGCCAGCAGCGTAGGGGGTAGCGGGGCCGGGGTAGAGACCCAGTACTTC. The encoded protein is CASSVGGSGAGVETQYF.

A single count supports this clone. The CDR3 DNA reads as TGTGCCAGCAGCCTAACCCTCCCCGGGGAGCTGTTTTTT. Protein: CASSLTLPGELFF. The V and J genes are TRBV12-3 or TRBV12-4 and TRBJ2-2; D is undetermined. The V end lost 6 bases, the J end lost 6 bases, and 11 bases lay between the germline ends. The CDR3 runs 13 residues.

This clone is a singleton in its sample. This chain links TRBV19 with TRBJ1-5; 7 nucleotides align to TRBD1. This CDR3 comprises 16 residues. J was trimmed by 3 bases and V by 10 bases; bases with no gene match: 15. Germline V CDR1 and CDR2: LNHDA, SQIVND (reference sequence). The CDR3 DNA is TGTGCCAAATTACTAATCCGACAGGGTAACAATCAGCCCCAGCATTTT. This sequence encodes CAKLLIRQGNNQPQHF.

On this clone itself: Compared with germline, one end of the junction differs, possibly owing to a read error. This chain connects TRBV7-7 to TRBJ2-1; 12 bases map to TRBD2. The CDR3 is 15 amino acids. CDR1 and CDR2 (germline): SSHAT, FNYEAQ (reference sequence). CDR3 nucleotide sequence: TGTGCTAGCAGCTTAGGACTAGCGGGAAACAATGAGCAGTTCTTC. Encoded protein: CASSLGLAGNNEQFF.

This clone was observed a handful of times. The genes are TRBV27 and TRBJ1-1, with no clear D. The V end was cut by 4 bases, the J end by 11 bases, with 26 bases between. CDR1 MNHEY and CDR2 SMNVEV come from the germline V gene (reference sequence). The CDR3 has 16 residues. The CDR3 DNA reads as TGTGCCAGCAGTTCCTCTAACTCCGGGATCCCTAGCGAGGCTTTCTTT. Protein: CASSSSNSGIPSEAFF.

The rearrangement links TRBV9 to TRBJ2-3; TRBD2 matches at 10 bases. V was clipped by 4 bases and J by 3 bases; unmatched bases: 8. The CDR3 spans 16 residues. Germline lookup yields CDR1 SGDLS and CDR2 YYNGEE. In nucleotides, the CDR3 is TGTGCCAGCAGCATGAGCGGGAGGGCCTTGACAGATACGCAGTATTTT. It specifies CASSMSGRALTDTQYF. The entire variable domain, with the rest obtained from reference TRBV9 and TRBJ2-3, is as follows: DSGVTQTPKHLITATGQRVTLRCSPRSGDLSVYWYQQSLDQGLQFLIQYYNGEERAKGNILERFSAQQFPDLHSELNLSSLELGDSALYFCASSMSGRALTDTQYFGPGTRLTVL.

This chain uses TRBV27 with TRBJ1-2; 8 positions agree with TRBD1. This CDR3 has 14 amino acids. The germline V gene has CDR1 MNHEY and CDR2 SMNVEV (reference sequence). Trimming took 4 bases from V and 5 from J; bases not matched to a gene: 6. The CDR3 protein is CASSSQTGAYGYTF. In DNA, the CDR3 is TGTGCCAGCAGTTCTCAGACAGGGGCATATGGCTACACCTTC.

This clone is a singleton in its sample. The rearrangement uses TRBV13 and TRBJ2-5; no firm D call. V lost 5 bases to trimming and J lost 4 bases, with 8 bases between them. The CDR3 covers 12 residues. Germline CDR1 reads PRHDT; CDR2 reads FYEKMQ (reference sequence). DNA for the CDR3: TGTGCCAGCAGCGCCTCGGTAGAGACCCAGTACTTC. Amino acids: CASSASVETQYF.